This T cell receptor beta chain was captured in a study of response to subunit inactivated influenza vaccine. Between the trimmed V and J ends, which lost 3 bases and 5 bases, there was a span of 14 bases. This CDR3 is built from 14 residues. CDR1 is LGHNA, CDR2 YSLEER, per germline. TCRdb independently ran MiXCR on the RT-PCR reads; one entry per CDR3 protein. This table has roughly 570,000 distinct CDR3 sequences, about 14% appearing once. V and J are TRBV4-3 and TRBJ2-7, with a weak D call TRBD2 (5 bases). The starting material was PBMCs from blood, obtained approximately 13 days after vaccination. The source is a man aged 45-65 years who received an inactivated influenza vaccine. The CDR3 reads CASSQGRTSHEQYF. The CDR3 bases are TGCGCCAGCAGCCAGGGTAGAACTAGTCACGAGCAGTACTTC.